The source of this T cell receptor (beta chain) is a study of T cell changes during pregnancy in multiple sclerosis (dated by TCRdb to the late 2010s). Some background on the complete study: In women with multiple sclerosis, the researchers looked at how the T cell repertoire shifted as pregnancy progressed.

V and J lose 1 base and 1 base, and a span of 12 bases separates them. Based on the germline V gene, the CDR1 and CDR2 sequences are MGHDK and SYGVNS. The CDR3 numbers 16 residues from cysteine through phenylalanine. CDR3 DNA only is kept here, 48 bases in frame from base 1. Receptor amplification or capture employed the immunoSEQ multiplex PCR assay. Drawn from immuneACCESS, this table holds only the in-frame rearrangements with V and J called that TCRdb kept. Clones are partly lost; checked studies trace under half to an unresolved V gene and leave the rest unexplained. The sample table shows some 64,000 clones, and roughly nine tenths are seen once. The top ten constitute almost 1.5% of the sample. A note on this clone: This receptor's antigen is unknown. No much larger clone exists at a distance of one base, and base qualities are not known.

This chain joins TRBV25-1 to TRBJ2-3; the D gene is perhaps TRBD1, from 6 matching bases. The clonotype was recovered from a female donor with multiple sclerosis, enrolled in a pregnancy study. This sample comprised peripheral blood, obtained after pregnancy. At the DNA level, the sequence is TGTGCCAGCAGTGAATGGGTGGCAGGGGGCACAGATACGCAGTATTTT. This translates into CASSEWVAGGTDTQYF.